Described below is a single T cell receptor (beta chain) sequence and its context. The data stem from a study of Ad26.COV2.S vaccination and SARS-CoV-2 variants. Described treatment: 15 to 20 received Ad26.COV2.S at low or high dose, single or two shots; about 5 received placebo; per-sample allocation not given. After the first vaccine or placebo injection, samples were drawn on day 63. An Ad26 vector that expressed Wuhan-strain SARS-CoV-2 spike constituted the vaccine. Per the germline V gene, CDR1 is MDHEN and CDR2 is SYDVKM. V was cut by 2 bases and J by 6 bases, with 2 bases left in between. CDR3 length equals 11 residues. Using immunoSEQ multiplex PCR, the repertoire was profiled, and TCRdb retains in-frame clones only, with some absent. The sample consists of hundreds of thousands of clones, approximately 90% of them appearing once.

The rearrangement links TRBV28 to TRBJ2-1; D is unclear. This TCR was sampled from a person between 18 and 65 years old who received the Ad26.COV2.S COVID-19 vaccine or a placebo. Here the sequenced sample was peripheral blood, taken in a trial of Ad26.COV2.S vaccine versus placebo. CDR3 region: CASSLLNEQFF. In DNA form, the CDR3 reads TGTGCCAGCAGTTTACTCAATGAGCAGTTCTTC.